The 30 T cell receptor beta chains below come from one sample, sequenced in a study of cytomegalovirus exposure and HLA in healthy donors. PCR involved 60 Vbeta and 13 Jbeta primers. Assay: immunoSEQ multiplex PCR; the TCRdb copy retains only in-frame clones and omits some. Of 150,000 to 200,000 clones listed, about four fifths were seen once; the top ten hold 1.5% to 2%. The sequencing sample was made of PBMCs. The source is a man in his fifties or sixties in good health and CMV-seronegative.

The chain is built from TRBV28 and TRBJ1-2; possibly TRBD1 for D (5 bases). V gave up 5 bases and J gave up 4 bases, with 14 bases separating them. Germline CDR1 is MDHEN and CDR2 is SYDVKM. The CDR3 has 14 residues. CDR3 bases: TGTGCCAGCAGTGAAGCGACAGTAGTCTATGGCTACACCTTC. It specifies CASSEATVVYGYTF.

This chain joins TRBV6-5 and TRBJ1-2, with 8 bases fitting TRBD1. J gave up 6 bases and V 5 bases, and 11 bases lay outside the gene matches. Germline V gene lookup returns CDR1 MNHEY and CDR2 SVGAGI. The CDR3 extends over 15 amino acids. The CDR3 region has the DNA TGTGCCAGCAGTGCCCCGGACAGGGAATGGGATGGCTACACCTTC. Translated: CASSAPDREWDGYTF.

This chain links TRBV19 with TRBJ2-7; the D gene is possibly TRBD1 (6 bases). CDR3 size: 14 residues. Germline CDR1 reads LNHDA; CDR2 reads SQIVND (reference sequence). Trimming cost V 3 bases and J 2 bases, with 11 bases left between them. CDR3 coding DNA: TGTGCCAGTAGTATGGCGACAGGCCCCTACGAGCAGTACTTC. Translated, it gives CASSMATGPYEQYF.

This clone was found once. The chain has TRBV7-8 and TRBJ2-7; 8 positions match TRBD1. The germline V gene has CDR1 SGHVS and CDR2 FQNEAQ. The CDR3 has 14 residues. Trimming cost V 1 base and J 3 bases; bases outside gene matches: 2. Here the CDR3 reads CASSLGGQVYEQYF. In nucleotides, the CDR3 is TGTGCCAGCAGCTTAGGGGGACAGGTCTACGAGCAGTACTTC.

CDR3 nucleotide sequence: TGTGCCAGCTCGGACTCCCTTAGCACAGATACGCAGTATTTT. It yields the protein CASSDSLSTDTQYF. The V call is TRBV6-5, the J call TRBJ2-3; D possibly corresponds to TRBD2 (5 bases). CDR1 MNHEY and CDR2 SVGAGI come from the germline V gene. The ends were cut back, 8 bases at V and 0 bases at J, with 12 bases in the middle. The CDR3 extends over 14 amino acids.

The rearrangement uses TRBV5-1 and TRBJ2-7; TRBD1 aligns across 7 bases. Trimming removed 3 bases from V and 2 bases from J; junction bases left unmatched: 8. The V gene's germline CDR1 is SGHRS and CDR2 YFSETQ. The CDR3 extends over 15 amino acids. The CDR3 spells CASSYRDSQPYEQYF. The CDR3 DNA reads TGCGCCAGCAGCTACCGGGACAGTCAACCCTACGAGCAGTACTTC.

This clone was detected only a few times. V and J are TRBV4-3 and TRBJ1-4, with D possibly TRBD1 on 5 matching bases. CDR1 LGHNA and CDR2 YSLEER come from the germline V gene. The V gene lost 1 base and the J gene lost 6 bases, with 18 bases spanning the gap. The CDR3 contains 17 residues. CDR3 coding DNA: TGCGCCAGCAGCCAAGGTTCTAGTGGGGGGATCGATGAAAAACTGTTTTTT. Its translation: CASSQGSSGGIDEKLFF.

This clone was seen a single time. The chain recombines TRBV6-5 with TRBJ1-2; D is undetermined. The CDR3 runs to 14 residues. Germline-derived CDR1 and CDR2 are MNHEY and SVGAGI. V lost 4 bases to trimming and J lost 8 bases, with 17 bases between them. CDR3 nucleotide sequence: TGTGCCAGCAGTTCCCCCCAATCAAACGGGGGCTACACCTTC. This encodes CASSSPQSNGGYTF.

The rearrangement joins TRBV7-9 to TRBJ1-3; 11 bases map to TRBD1. Trimming removed 5 bases from V and 7 bases from J; junction bases left unmatched: 7. Germline-derived CDR1 and CDR2 are SEHNR and FQNEAQ (reference sequence). This CDR3 comprises 15 residues. CDR3: CASSPGDRGDNTIYF. CDR3 sequence (DNA): TGTGCCAGCAGCCCCGGGGACAGGGGGGATAACACCATATATTTT.

This clone was observed once. This chain joins TRBV7-9 and TRBJ2-1; 10 bases match TRBD1. From germline, CDR1 is SEHNR and CDR2 FQNEAQ (reference sequence). J lost 4 bases, V lost 1 base, and 13 bases had no gene match. CDR3 size: 19 residues. For the CDR3, the DNA is TGTGCCAGCAGCTTAGACAACCCGGGACAGGGGCCGATATACAATGAGCAGTTCTTC. Translating gives CASSLDNPGQGPIYNEQFF.

The V gene is TRBV19, the J gene TRBJ1-5; a weak D match, TRBD1 (5 bases). The CDR3 has 16 residues. Germline assignment: CDR1 LNHDA and CDR2 SQIVND (reference sequence). V was pared by 0 bases and J by 5 bases, with 14 bases between. CDR3 bases: TGTGCCAGTAGTATAGATCATGGGGCTCCCCATCAGCCCCAGCATTTT. Translated, it gives CASSIDHGAPHQPQHF.

J is TRBJ2-7 and V is TRBV4-3; the D gene is possibly TRBD1 (6 bases). Germline V gene sequence: CDR1 LGHNA, CDR2 YSLEER. The V gene lost 0 bases and the J gene lost 4 bases, with 10 bases spanning the gap. The CDR3 consists of 14 residues. In DNA, the CDR3 is TGCGCCAGCAGCCAAGACAGGGGTGGGTACGAGCAGTACTTC. Its protein product is CASSQDRGGYEQYF.

The chain combines TRBV16 with TRBJ1-5, with D possibly matching TRBD1 (6 bases). Trimming pared 2 bases from V and 1 base from J, leaving 15 bases between. CDR1 and CDR2 from the germline V gene are KGHSY and FQNENV. CDR3 size: 17 residues. This CDR3 reads CASSQPGHVGSNQPQHF. Written as DNA, the CDR3 is TGTGCCAGCAGCCAACCGGGACATGTTGGGAGCAATCAGCCCCAGCATTTT. Looking up the rest from reference TRBV16 and TRBJ1-5 gives the full variable domain: GEEVAQTPKHLVRGEGQKAKLYCAPIKGHSYVFWYQQVLKNEFKFLISFQNENVFDETGMPKERFSAKCLPNSPCSLEIQATKLEDSAVYFCASSQPGHVGSNQPQHFGDGTRLSIL.

The chain uses TRBV7-9 and TRBJ2-5, with D possibly matching TRBD1 (5 bases). This CDR3 has 13 amino acids. The V end was cut by 1 base, the J end by 4 bases, with 7 bases between. Per the germline V gene, CDR1 is SEHNR and CDR2 is FQNEAQ (reference sequence). In nucleotides, the CDR3 is TGTGCCAGCAGCTTAGGACAGAGAGAGACCCAGTACTTC. Translation: CASSLGQRETQYF.

This clone showed up just a few times. The rearrangement links TRBV5-6 to TRBJ2-2, with D maybe TRBD1 (6 bases). V lost 2 bases to trimming and J lost 5 bases, with 10 bases between them. The CDR3 covers 14 residues. CDR1 is SGHDT and CDR2 is YYEEEE in the germline V gene. CDR3 sequence: CASSLGQRTGELFF. CDR3 bases: TGTGCCAGCAGCTTAGGACAGAGAACCGGGGAGCTGTTTTTT. The full variable domain, with the rest looked up from reference TRBV5-6 and TRBJ2-2, is DAGVTQSPTHLIKTRGQQVTLRCSPKSGHDTVSWYQQALGQGPQFIFQYYEEEERQRGNFPDRFSGHQFPNYSSELNVNALLLGDSALYLCASSLGQRTGELFFGEGSRLTVL.

This chain's CDR3 is CAWSVLQGVGEQYF. For the CDR3, the DNA is TGTGCCTGGAGTGTACTCCAAGGGGTTGGCGAGCAGTACTTC. This chain uses TRBV30 with TRBJ2-7; weak D call: TRBD1 (5 bases). The V and J ends lost 0 bases and 6 bases respectively, with 15 bases between them. Germline V gene sequence: CDR1 GTSNPN, CDR2 SVGIG (reference sequence). The CDR3 covers 14 residues.

V usage is TRBV27 and J usage is TRBJ1-6; 9 bases are shared with TRBD1. The CDR3 runs 14 residues. Germline V lookup: CDR1 MNHEY, CDR2 SMNVEV (reference sequence). J gave up 9 bases and V 6 bases, and 6 bases lay outside the gene matches. CDR3 nucleotides: TGTGCCAGCAGCCGGGACAGGGTAGCTTCACCCCTCCACTTT. Its translation is CASSRDRVASPLHF.

The chain uses TRBV7-3 and TRBJ2-5, with 10 positions matching TRBD2. The V and J ends lost 2 bases and 2 bases, in that order; junction bases with no gene match: 5. Germline CDR1 reads SGHTA; CDR2 reads FQGTGA. The CDR3 runs to 16 residues. CDR3 in amino acids: CASSLGPSGGQETQYF. For the CDR3, the DNA is TGTGCCAGCAGCTTAGGGCCTAGCGGGGGACAAGAGACCCAGTACTTC. The full variable domain, in which reference TRBV7-3 and TRBJ2-5 provide the parts outside the CDR3, is GAGVSQTPSNKVTEKGKYVELRCDPISGHTALYWYRQSLGQGPEFLIYFQGTGAADDSGLPNDRFFAVRPEGSVSTLKIQRTERGDSAVYLCASSLGPSGGQETQYFGPGTRLLVL.

The rearrangement links TRBV6-1 to TRBJ2-7, with unresolved D. CDR1 and CDR2 (germline): MNHNS, SASEGT. The germline V and J ends were trimmed by 10 bases and 6 bases, with 22 bases remaining between them. The CDR3 consists of 14 residues. The CDR3 sequence: CAISLGGSRSEQYF. CDR3 in DNA: TGTGCCATATCCCTTGGCGGCAGTCGAAGCGAGCAGTACTTC.

V is TRBV5-1 and J is TRBJ2-1; 13 positions match TRBD2. Trimming at V came to 0 bases and at J to 6 bases, leaving 12 bases not matched to a gene. This CDR3 is built from 19 residues. CDR1 is SGHRS, CDR2 YFSETQ, per germline. The CDR3: CASSLDSRGGLAGRNEQFF. DNA for the CDR3: TGCGCCAGCAGCTTGGACTCTCGCGGGGGACTAGCGGGGCGCAATGAGCAGTTCTTC.

This chain uses TRBV7-3 with TRBJ2-7; 7 nucleotides align to TRBD1. The V and J ends lost 0 bases and 6 bases, in that order; junction bases with no gene match: 8. Germline loops: CDR1 SGHTA, CDR2 FQGTGA. The CDR3 has 15 residues. CDR3 nucleotides: TGTGCCAGCAGCTTAACAGGGTCGACAGGGTTCGAGCAGTACTTC. Translation gives CASSLTGSTGFEQYF.

V usage is TRBV14 and J usage is TRBJ2-2; the D gene is possibly TRBD2 (6 bases). CDR3 length: 16 amino acids. Per the germline V gene, CDR1 is SGHDN and CDR2 is FVKESK. Trimming shortened V by 5 bases and J by 4 bases, and 17 bases separated the two germline ends. The CDR3 loop reads CASSFGGEGGTGELFF. In nucleotides, the CDR3 is TGTGCCAGCAGCTTCGGGGGAGAGGGTGGCACCGGGGAGCTGTTTTTT.

The CDR3 DNA reads as TGTGCCAGCAGCGTTGGTAGCGGGGGGGCCGGAGATACGCAGTATTTT. As protein: CASSVGSGGAGDTQYF. The chain has TRBV9 and TRBJ2-3, with TRBD2 matching over 11 bases. V dropped 2 bases and J dropped 5; count of bases not matched to a gene: 7. Germline V gene sequence: CDR1 SGDLS, CDR2 YYNGEE. The CDR3 loop spans 16 amino acids.

This sequence joins TRBV7-2 and TRBJ1-6; D uncertain. V gave up 4 bases and J gave up 15 bases, with 10 bases separating them. Germline CDR1 is SGHTA and CDR2 is FQGNSA. CDR3 length: 11 amino acids. The CDR3 sequence: CASSSTLVLHF. The DNA for the CDR3 is TGTGCCAGCAGCTCTACGTTGGTCCTCCACTTT.

The V call is TRBV7-8, the J call TRBJ1-1; a possible D gene is TRBD1 (6 bases). The length of the CDR3 is 14 residues. V was clipped by 6 bases and J by 0 bases, with 11 bases between them. The germline V gene has CDR1 SGHVS and CDR2 FQNEAQ. The CDR3 sequence: CASRWTDMNTEAFF. The CDR3 DNA sequence: TGTGCCAGCAGATGGACAGACATGAACACTGAAGCTTTCTTT.

This clone was seen only a few times. The genes are TRBV19 and TRBJ1-6; the match to TRBD1 covers 7 bases. Germline trimming cut 4 bases from V and 5 bases from J; bases unmatched to any gene: 2. This CDR3 is 14 amino acids long. Per the germline V gene, CDR1 is LNHDA and CDR2 is SQIVND (reference sequence). The chain's CDR3 is CASSRDSDNSPLHF. As DNA, the CDR3 is TGTGCCAGTAGTAGGGACAGCGATAATTCACCCCTCCACTTT.

The chain uses TRBV29-1 and TRBJ2-5, with D maybe TRBD1 (6 bases). Germline CDR1 and CDR2: SQVTM and ANQGSEA. CDR3 length equals 17 residues. The germline V and J ends were trimmed by 5 bases and 2 bases, with 24 bases remaining between them. The CDR3 protein is CSVSGQGILPDQETQYF. The CDR3 region has the DNA TGCAGCGTTTCTGGGCAGGGGATTCTACCCGATCAAGAGACCCAGTACTTC.

The sample holds a few counts of this clone. The sample holds other DNA sequences that translate to the same CDR3. Here the CDR3 DNA reads TGCGCCAGCAGCCAAGATAGAGGGACAGGGGATTACGAGCAGTACTTC. Translated, it gives CASSQDRGTGDYEQYF. The chain links TRBV4-3 to TRBJ2-7; TRBD1 matches at 10 bases. This CDR3 contains 16 residues. Trimming took 0 bases from V and 4 from J; bases not matched to a gene: 6. Looked up from germline, CDR1 is LGHNA and CDR2 is YSLEER.

The chain couples TRBV18 to TRBJ1-2, with 10 bases lining up with TRBD1. Germline CDR1 KGHSH, CDR2 LQKENI. This CDR3 comprises 14 residues. The trim removed 6 bases at V and 5 bases at J, leaving 6 bases unmatched. The CDR3 DNA follows: TGTGCCAGCTCCCCTGACAGGGGGCGGTATGGCTACACCTTC. It translates to CASSPDRGRYGYTF.

V and J are TRBV28 and TRBJ2-7; D possibly corresponds to TRBD1 (6 bases). Looked up from germline, CDR1 is MDHEN and CDR2 is SYDVKM. Trimming pared 11 bases from V and 2 bases from J, leaving 16 bases between. The CDR3 is 13 amino acids. The CDR3 DNA is TGTGCCGGGGCGGACAGTCCGACCTACGAGCAGTACTTC. Protein product: CAGADSPTYEQYF.